A selection of T cell receptor beta chains follows, all from one sample in a study of cytomegalovirus exposure and HLA in healthy donors. Using immunoSEQ multiplex PCR, the repertoire was profiled, and TCRdb retains in-frame clones only, with some absent. This sample has 150,000 to 200,000 clones; approximately 89% occur once, and the top ten carry about 9.4%. The sequenced sample was PBMCs. The receptors stem from a woman between 18 and 30 years old in good health and CMV-seropositive. Each CDR3 is given with its conserved first and last residue. Fields, in order: V gene, D gene, J gene, clone size, CDR3 protein, CDR3 DNA. A D gene is named only where the DNA matches it firmly. The listing skips clone size in some rows; elsewhere it reads once, few, many or a size class.

V: TRBV30
D: TRBD2
J: TRBJ2-5
size: NA
CDR3: CAWSVGAGGGETQYF
DNA: TGTGCCTGGAGTGTAGGGGCGGGAGGGGGAGAGACCCAGTACTTC

V: TRBV27
D: TRBD2
J: TRBJ2-1
size: NA
CDR3: CASSLLSGRASDEQFF
DNA: TGTGCCAGCAGTTTATTGAGCGGGAGGGCCTCCGATGAGCAGTTCTTC

V: TRBV5-1
D: TRBD2
J: TRBJ2-7
size: NA
CDR3: CASSPGGLADSYEQYF
DNA: TGCGCCAGCAGCCCGGGGGGGCTAGCGGATTCCTACGAGCAGTACTTC

V: TRBV5-6
D: NA
J: TRBJ1-1
size: NA
CDR3: CASSYNRATEAFF
DNA: TGTGCCAGCAGCTACAACAGGGCCACTGAAGCTTTCTTT

V: TRBV6-5
D: TRBD2
J: TRBJ2-3
size: NA
CDR3: CASSPLAGYTDTQYF
DNA: TGTGCCAGCAGCCCTTTAGCGGGGTACACAGATACGCAGTATTTT

V: TRBV10-2
D: TRBD1
J: TRBJ2-7
size: NA
CDR3: CASGQTGSHEQYF
DNA: TGCGCCAGCGGTCAGACAGGGAGCCACGAGCAGTACTTC

V: TRBV11-2
D: NA
J: TRBJ2-1
size: NA
CDR3: CASSSPRGSYNEQFF
DNA: TGTGCCAGCAGCTCGCCCCGGGGCTCCTACAATGAGCAGTTCTTC

V: TRBV6-1
D: NA
J: TRBJ2-7
size: NA
CDR3: CASTSLGSYEQYF
DNA: TGTGCCAGCACCTCTCTCGGGTCCTACGAGCAGTACTTC

V: TRBV20-1
D: NA
J: TRBJ2-1
size: once
CDR3: CSAAPRGEQFF
DNA: TGCAGTGCTGCCCCCCGGGGAGAGCAGTTCTTC

V: TRBV28
D: NA
J: TRBJ1-5
size: NA
CDR3: CASSYRRGRQPQHF
DNA: TGTGCCAGCAGTTATAGGAGGGGCCGTCAGCCCCAGCATTTT

V: TRBV15
D: NA
J: TRBJ1-4
size: NA
CDR3: CATSRDRDEKLFF
DNA: TGTGCCACCAGCAGAGATCGAGATGAAAAACTGTTTTTT

V: TRBV11-2
D: TRBD1
J: TRBJ2-7
size: NA
CDR3: CASSLDRNYEQYF
DNA: TGTGCCAGCAGCCTGGACAGGAACTACGAGCAGTACTTC

V: TRBV5-1
D: NA
J: TRBJ2-1
size: NA
CDR3: CASSLVQGSIRNEQFF
DNA: TGCGCCAGCAGCTTGGTTCAGGGAAGTATTAGGAATGAGCAGTTCTTC

V: TRBV7-9
D: TRBD1
J: TRBJ1-1
size: once
CDR3: CASSLGTGPENTEAFF
DNA: TGTGCCAGCAGCTTAGGGACAGGGCCTGAGAACACTGAAGCTTTCTTT

V: TRBV5-1
D: NA
J: TRBJ2-7
size: NA
CDR3: CASSLGAGPSSYEQYF
DNA: TGCGCCAGCAGCTTGGGCGCGGGCCCGAGCTCCTACGAGCAGTACTTC

V: TRBV2
D: NA
J: TRBJ2-7
size: NA
CDR3: CASSENMKYYEQYF
DNA: TGTGCCAGCAGTGAAAACATGAAGTACTACGAGCAGTACTTC

V: TRBV30
D: NA
J: TRBJ2-7
size: NA
CDR3: CAWINPGVSYEQYF
DNA: TGTGCCTGGATCAACCCCGGGGTCTCCTACGAGCAGTACTTC

V: TRBV10-3
D: TRBD1
J: TRBJ1-1
size: NA
CDR3: CAISESGRTGGAGTEAFF
DNA: TGTGCCATCAGTGAGTCGGGTAGGACAGGGGGAGCTGGCACTGAAGCTTTCTTT

V: TRBV5-4
D: TRBD2
J: TRBJ2-1
size: NA
CDR3: CASSITSGRADEQFF
DNA: TGTGCCAGCAGCATTACTAGCGGGAGGGCAGATGAGCAGTTCTTC

V: TRBV6-5
D: TRBD1
J: TRBJ1-1
size: NA
CDR3: CASSPQGAGTEAFF
DNA: TGTGCCAGCAGCCCTCAGGGGGCCGGCACTGAAGCTTTCTTT

V: TRBV6-5
D: NA
J: TRBJ2-7
size: once
CDR3: CASRRNRDNHYEQYF
DNA: TGTGCCAGCAGAAGAAACCGGGACAACCACTACGAGCAGTACTTC

V: TRBV6-5
D: NA
J: TRBJ1-5
size: once
CDR3: CASSLGEGGQPQHF
DNA: TGTGCCAGCAGCCTTGGGGAGGGCGGTCAGCCCCAGCATTTT

V: TRBV10-3
D: TRBD1
J: TRBJ2-3
size: NA
CDR3: CAISDHTGGTDTQYF
DNA: TGTGCCATCAGTGATCACACAGGGGGCACAGATACGCAGTATTTT

V: TRBV10-1
D: NA
J: TRBJ2-2
size: once
CDR3: CASSLRRYGGELFF
DNA: TGCGCCAGCAGTCTTCGTCGTTACGGCGGGGAGCTGTTTTTT